This T cell receptor (beta chain) is from a study of CD8 T cells in ankylosing spondylitis. Points from the study as a whole: The study looked at matched synovial fluid samples from ankylosing spondylitis patients. Disease-linked clones were reported to be significantly enriched there. With a CD8+ phenotype, disease-linked clones were relatively rare in peripheral blood. It appeared that ankylosing spondylitis blood was characterized by a TCR beta motif of seven or eight highly homologous variants.

This clonotype was counted at least ten times. Its target is unknown. Trimming removed 6 bases from V and 6 bases from J; junction bases left unmatched: 11. The germline V gene has CDR1 MNHEY and CDR2 SVGAGI. The CDR3 totals 16 residues. Researchers built TCR beta libraries using quantitative 5'-RACE with molecular barcodes. TCRdb used MiXCR to reprocess the 5' RACE reads, holding one entry per CDR3 protein. Of roughly 230,000 distinct CDR3 sequences in the sample, over 7% are singletons; the top ten hold approximately 4.8%. Sequenced material: blood, either unsorted or a sorted T cell fraction (not recorded which). The J gene is TRBJ2-3, the V gene TRBV6-5; TRBD2 agrees at 11 bases. The clonotype originates from a female donor with ankylosing spondylitis or in good health (not recorded which). The CDR3, as DNA: TGTGCCAGCAGCCGTAGCGGGAGGGGGCTACGGGATACGCAGTATTTT. As protein: CASSRSGRGLRDTQYF.